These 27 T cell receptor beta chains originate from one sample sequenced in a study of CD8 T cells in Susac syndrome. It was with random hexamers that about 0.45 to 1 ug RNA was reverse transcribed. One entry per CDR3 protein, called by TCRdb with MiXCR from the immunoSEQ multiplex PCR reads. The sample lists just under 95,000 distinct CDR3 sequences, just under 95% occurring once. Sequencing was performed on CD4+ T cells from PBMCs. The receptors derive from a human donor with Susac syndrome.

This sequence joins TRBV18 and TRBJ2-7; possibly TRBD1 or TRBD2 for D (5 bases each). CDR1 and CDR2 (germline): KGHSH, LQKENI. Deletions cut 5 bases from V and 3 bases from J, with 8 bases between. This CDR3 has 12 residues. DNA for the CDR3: TGTGCCAGCTCAGGGGACGGCTACGAGCAGTACTTC. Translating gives CASSGDGYEQYF.

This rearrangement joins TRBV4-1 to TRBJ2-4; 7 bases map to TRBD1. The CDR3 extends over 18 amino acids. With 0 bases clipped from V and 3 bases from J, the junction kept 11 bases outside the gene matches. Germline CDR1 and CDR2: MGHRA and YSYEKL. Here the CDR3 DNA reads TGCGCCAGCAGCCAAGATCTAAGGGGGCTTATAGGCAAAAACATTCAGTACTTC. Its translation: CASSQDLRGLIGKNIQYF.

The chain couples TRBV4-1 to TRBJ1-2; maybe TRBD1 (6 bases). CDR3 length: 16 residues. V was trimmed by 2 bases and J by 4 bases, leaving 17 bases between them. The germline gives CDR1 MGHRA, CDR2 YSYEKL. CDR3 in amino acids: CASSQTSTGTSYGYTF. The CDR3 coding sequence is TGCGCCAGCAGCCAAACTTCTACCGGGACAAGCTATGGCTACACCTTC.

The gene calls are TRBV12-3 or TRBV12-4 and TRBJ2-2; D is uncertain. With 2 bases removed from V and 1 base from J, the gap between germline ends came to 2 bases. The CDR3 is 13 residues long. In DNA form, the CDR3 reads TGTGCCAGCAGTTTAAGGAACACCGGGGAGCTGTTTTTT. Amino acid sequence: CASSLRNTGELFF.

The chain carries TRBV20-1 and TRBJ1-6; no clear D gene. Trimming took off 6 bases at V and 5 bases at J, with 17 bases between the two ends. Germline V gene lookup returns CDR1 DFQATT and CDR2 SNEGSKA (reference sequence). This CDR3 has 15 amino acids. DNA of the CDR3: TGCAGTGCAATGATTGTCAGCAGAAATAATTCACCCCTCCACTTT. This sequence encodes CSAMIVSRNNSPLHF.

DNA of the CDR3: TGCAGCGCCGAGGCGGGGAAAGGCTACACCTTC. Translating it yields CSAEAGKGYTF. The gene calls are TRBV29-1 and TRBJ1-2, with D unresolved. This CDR3 has 11 residues. Trimming removed 7 bases from V and 8 bases from J, with 14 bases in between. The germline CDR1 and CDR2 sequences are SQVTM and ANQGSEA. The full variable domain, with the rest looked up from reference TRBV29-1 and TRBJ1-2, is SAVISQKPSRDICQRGTSLTIQCQVDSQVTMMFWYRQQPGQSLTLIATANQGSEATYESGFVIDKFPISRPNLTFSTLTVSNMSPEDSSIYLCSAEAGKGYTFGSGTRLTVV.

The CDR3 is CATSDADRAGYF. For the CDR3, the DNA is TGTGCCACCAGTGATGCGGACAGGGCCGGGTATTTT. The chain links TRBV24-1 to TRBJ2-3; 8 bases line up with TRBD1. Germline values: CDR1 KGHDR, CDR2 SFDVKD. The CDR3 sequence is 12 residues long. The J segment lost 14 bases and the V segment lost 3 bases, leaving 6 bases of the junction unmatched.

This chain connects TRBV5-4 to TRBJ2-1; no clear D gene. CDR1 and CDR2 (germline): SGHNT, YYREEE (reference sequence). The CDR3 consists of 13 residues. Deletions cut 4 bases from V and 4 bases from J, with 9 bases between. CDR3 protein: CASSGWQYNEQFF. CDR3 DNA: TGTGCCAGCAGCGGCTGGCAGTACAATGAGCAGTTCTTC. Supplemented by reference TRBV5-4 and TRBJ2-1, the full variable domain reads ETGVTQSPTHLIKTRGQQVTLRCSSQSGHNTVSWYQQALGQGPQFIFQYYREEENGRGNFPPRFSGLQFPNYSSELNVNALELDDSALYLCASSGWQYNEQFFGPGTRLTVL.

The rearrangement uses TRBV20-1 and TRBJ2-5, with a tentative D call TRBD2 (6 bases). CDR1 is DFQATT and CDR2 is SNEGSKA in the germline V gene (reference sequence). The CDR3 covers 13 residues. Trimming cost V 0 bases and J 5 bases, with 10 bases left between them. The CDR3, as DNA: TGCAGTGCTAGAGATGGCGGGAAGGAGACCCAGTACTTC. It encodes CSARDGGKETQYF.

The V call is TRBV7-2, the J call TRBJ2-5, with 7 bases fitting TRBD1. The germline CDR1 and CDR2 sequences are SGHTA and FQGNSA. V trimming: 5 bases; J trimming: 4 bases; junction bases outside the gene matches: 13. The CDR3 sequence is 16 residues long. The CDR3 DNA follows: TGTGCCAGCAGCCGATTCCCTAGGGGGCAGGGAGAGACCCAGTACTTC. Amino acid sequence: CASSRFPRGQGETQYF.

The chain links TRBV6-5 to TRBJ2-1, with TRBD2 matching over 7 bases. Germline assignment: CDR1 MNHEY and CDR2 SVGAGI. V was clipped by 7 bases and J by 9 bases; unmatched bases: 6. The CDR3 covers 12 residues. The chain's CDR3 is CASTGLVGEQFF. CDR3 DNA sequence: TGTGCCAGCACCGGACTAGTGGGTGAGCAGTTCTTC.

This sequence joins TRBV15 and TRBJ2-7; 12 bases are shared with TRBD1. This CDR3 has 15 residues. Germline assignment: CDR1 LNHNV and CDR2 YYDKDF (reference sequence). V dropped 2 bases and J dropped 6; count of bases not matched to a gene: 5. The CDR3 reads CATSRTGTGGSEQYF. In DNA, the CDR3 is TGTGCCACCAGCAGAACCGGGACAGGGGGCTCCGAGCAGTACTTC.

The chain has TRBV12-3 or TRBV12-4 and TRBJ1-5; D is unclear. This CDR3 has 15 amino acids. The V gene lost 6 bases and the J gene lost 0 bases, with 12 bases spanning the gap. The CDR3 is CASRSTEYSNQPQHF. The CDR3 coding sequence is TGTGCCAGCAGGTCAACAGAGTATAGCAATCAGCCCCAGCATTTT.

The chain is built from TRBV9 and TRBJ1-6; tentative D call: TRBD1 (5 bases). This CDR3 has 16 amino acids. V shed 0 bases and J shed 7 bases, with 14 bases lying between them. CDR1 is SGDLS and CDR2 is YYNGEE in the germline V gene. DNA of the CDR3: TGTGCCAGCAGCGTAGAGGCGGGACGGTTAAATTCACCCCTCCACTTT. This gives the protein CASSVEAGRLNSPLHF.

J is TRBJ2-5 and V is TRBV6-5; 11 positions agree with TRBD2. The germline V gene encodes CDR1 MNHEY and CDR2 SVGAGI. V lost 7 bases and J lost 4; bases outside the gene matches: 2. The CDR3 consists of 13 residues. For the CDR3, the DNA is TGTGCCAGCAAACTAGCGGGGGTAGAGACCCAGTACTTC. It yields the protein CASKLAGVETQYF.

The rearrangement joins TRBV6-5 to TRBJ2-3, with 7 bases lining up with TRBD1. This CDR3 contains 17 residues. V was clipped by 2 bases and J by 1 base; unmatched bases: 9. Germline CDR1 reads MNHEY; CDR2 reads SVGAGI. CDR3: CASSYHSGGVGTDTQYF. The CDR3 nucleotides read TGTGCCAGCAGTTACCATTCAGGGGGAGTGGGCACAGATACGCAGTATTTT.

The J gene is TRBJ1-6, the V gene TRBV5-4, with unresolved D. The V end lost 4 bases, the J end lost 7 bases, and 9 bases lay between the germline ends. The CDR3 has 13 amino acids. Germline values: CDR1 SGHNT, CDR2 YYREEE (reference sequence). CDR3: CASSPTVNSPLHF. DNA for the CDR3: TGTGCCAGCAGCCCTACCGTAAATTCACCCCTCCACTTT. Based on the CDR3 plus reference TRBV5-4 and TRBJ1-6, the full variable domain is ETGVTQSPTHLIKTRGQQVTLRCSSQSGHNTVSWYQQALGQGPQFIFQYYREEENGRGNFPPRFSGLQFPNYSSELNVNALELDDSALYLCASSPTVNSPLHFGNGTRLTVT.

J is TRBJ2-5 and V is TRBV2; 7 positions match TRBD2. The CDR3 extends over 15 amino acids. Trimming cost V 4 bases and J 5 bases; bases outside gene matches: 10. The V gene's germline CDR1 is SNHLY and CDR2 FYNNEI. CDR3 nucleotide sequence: TGTGCCAGCAGTGGGGGCAGCGGGAAGGTGGAGACCCAGTACTTC. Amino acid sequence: CASSGGSGKVETQYF.

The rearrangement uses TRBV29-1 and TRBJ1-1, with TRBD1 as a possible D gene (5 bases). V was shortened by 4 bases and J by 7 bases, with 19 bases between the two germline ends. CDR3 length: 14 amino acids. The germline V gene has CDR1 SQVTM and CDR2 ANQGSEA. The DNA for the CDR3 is TGCAGCGTTGGGTATATAAGGGGCCCCCATGAAGCTTTCTTT. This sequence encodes CSVGYIRGPHEAFF.

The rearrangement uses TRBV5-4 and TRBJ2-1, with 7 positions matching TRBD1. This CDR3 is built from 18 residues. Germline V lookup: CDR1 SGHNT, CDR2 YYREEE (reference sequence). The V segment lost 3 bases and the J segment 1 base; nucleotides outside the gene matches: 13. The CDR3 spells CASSSLSIGTASYNEQFF. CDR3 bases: TGTGCCAGCAGCTCCCTTTCCATCGGGACAGCATCCTACAATGAGCAGTTCTTC.

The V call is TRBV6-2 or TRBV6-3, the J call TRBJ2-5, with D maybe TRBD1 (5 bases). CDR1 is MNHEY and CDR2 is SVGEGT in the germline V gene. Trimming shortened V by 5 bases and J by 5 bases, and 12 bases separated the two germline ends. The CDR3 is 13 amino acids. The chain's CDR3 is CASSVGRAETQYF. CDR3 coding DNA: TGTGCCAGCAGTGTGGGCAGGGCGGAGACCCAGTACTTC.

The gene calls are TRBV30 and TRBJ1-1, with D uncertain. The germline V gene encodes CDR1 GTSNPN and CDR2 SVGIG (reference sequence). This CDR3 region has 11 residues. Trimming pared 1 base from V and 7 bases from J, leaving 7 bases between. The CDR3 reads CAWSDDNEAFF. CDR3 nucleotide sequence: TGTGCCTGGAGTGACGACAATGAAGCTTTCTTT.

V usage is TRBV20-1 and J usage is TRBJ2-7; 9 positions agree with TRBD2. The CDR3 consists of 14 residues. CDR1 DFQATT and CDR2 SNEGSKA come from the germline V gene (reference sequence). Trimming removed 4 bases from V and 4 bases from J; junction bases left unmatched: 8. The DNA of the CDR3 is TGCAGTGCTAAGTCCCTAGCGGGGCTATACGAGCAGTACTTC. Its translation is CSAKSLAGLYEQYF.

This CDR3 is CASSVAGGSSTGELFF. The CDR3 region has the DNA TGTGCCAGCAGCGTAGCAGGGGGATCTAGCACCGGGGAGCTGTTTTTT. V and J are TRBV9 and TRBJ2-2; 7 bases match TRBD1. J lost 4 bases, V lost 0 bases, and 6 bases had no gene match. The CDR3 is 16 amino acids. CDR1 SGDLS and CDR2 YYNGEE come from the germline V gene.

In DNA form, the CDR3 reads TGTGCCAGCACTCCTACTAGCGGGGGTGGGAATGAGCAGTTCTTC. Translated, it gives CASTPTSGGGNEQFF. The rearrangement uses TRBV6-6 and TRBJ2-1; 11 nucleotides agree with TRBD2. V shed 7 bases and J 7 bases; nucleotides not matched to a gene: 9. Per germline, CDR1 MNHNY and CDR2 SVGAGI (reference sequence). The length of the CDR3 is 15 residues.

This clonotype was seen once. The chain's CDR3 is CATSGSGRSGETQYF. In nucleotides, the CDR3 is TGTGCCACCAGTGGGTCAGGCCGGTCCGGGGAGACCCAGTACTTC. The rearrangement uses TRBV24-1 and TRBJ2-5; D is unresolved. The CDR3 is 15 amino acids. The germline gives CDR1 KGHDR, CDR2 SFDVKD. V was shortened by 5 bases and J by 5 bases, with 17 bases between the two germline ends.

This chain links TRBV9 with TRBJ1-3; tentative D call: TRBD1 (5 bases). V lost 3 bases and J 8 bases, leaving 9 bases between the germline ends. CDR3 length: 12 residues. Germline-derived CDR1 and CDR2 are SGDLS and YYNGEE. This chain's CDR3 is CASSAQGHTIYF. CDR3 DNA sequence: TGTGCCAGCAGCGCGCAGGGTCACACCATATATTTT.